This T cell receptor (beta chain) was captured by sequencing in a study of blood T cells in healthy people across ages. It was with a sample-barcoded 5' primer and a J-beta primer mix that a second PCR of roughly 7 to 12 cycles was run. TCRdb re-called the 5' RACE reads through MiXCR, storing one row per CDR3 protein. Counted here are about 720,000 distinct CDR3 sequences, around 25% occurring once; the ten biggest clones make up 3% to 4.5%. With respect to this clonotype: The germline gene is not matched at one end of the junction; a read error may be the cause.

Germline V gene lookup returns CDR1 SNHLY and CDR2 FYNNEI. The CDR3 length is 14 residues. This same sample was also taken into another study, of T cells of mothers and their children. This second report adds: Thymic selection, a shaping force on TCR recombination output, acts similarly in related and unrelated pairs.

This TCR was recovered from a boy younger than 18 in good health. The sequencing sample was made of blood. The chain carries TRBV2 and TRBJ2-5; TRBD2 aligns across 11 bases. The CDR3 bases are TGTGCCAGCAGTGGGTTAGCGGGGGGGCTTGAGCAGTCCTTC. Translation gives CASSGLAGGLEQSF.